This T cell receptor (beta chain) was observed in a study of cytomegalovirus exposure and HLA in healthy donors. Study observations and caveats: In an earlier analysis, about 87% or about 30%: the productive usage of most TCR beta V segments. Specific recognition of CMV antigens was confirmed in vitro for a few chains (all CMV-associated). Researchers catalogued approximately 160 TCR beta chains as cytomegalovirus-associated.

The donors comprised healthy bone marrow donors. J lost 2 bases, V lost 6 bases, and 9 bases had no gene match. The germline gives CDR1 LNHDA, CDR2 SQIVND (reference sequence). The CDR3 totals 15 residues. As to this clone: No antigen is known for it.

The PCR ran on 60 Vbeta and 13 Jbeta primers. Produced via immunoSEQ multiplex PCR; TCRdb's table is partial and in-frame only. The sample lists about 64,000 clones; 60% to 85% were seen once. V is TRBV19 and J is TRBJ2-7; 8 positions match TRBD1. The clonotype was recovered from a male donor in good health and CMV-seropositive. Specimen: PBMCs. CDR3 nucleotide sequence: TGTGCCAGTAGCGGACAGGGAGAGGCCACCTACGAGCAGTACTTC. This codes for CASSGQGEATYEQYF.